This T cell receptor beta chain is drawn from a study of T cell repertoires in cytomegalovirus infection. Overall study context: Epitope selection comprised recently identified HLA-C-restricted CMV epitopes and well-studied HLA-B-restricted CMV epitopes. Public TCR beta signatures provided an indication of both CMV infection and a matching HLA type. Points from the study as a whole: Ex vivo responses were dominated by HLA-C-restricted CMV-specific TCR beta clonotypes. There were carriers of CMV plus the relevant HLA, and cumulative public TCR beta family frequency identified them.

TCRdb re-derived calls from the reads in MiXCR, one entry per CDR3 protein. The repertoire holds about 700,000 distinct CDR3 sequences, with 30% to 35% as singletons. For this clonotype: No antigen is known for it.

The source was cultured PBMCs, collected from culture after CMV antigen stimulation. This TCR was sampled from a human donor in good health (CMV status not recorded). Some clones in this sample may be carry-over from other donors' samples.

CDR3: CASGGQNTDTQYF. The CDR3 DNA sequence: TGTGCCAGCGGCGGACAGAACACAGATACGCAGTATTTT. V and J are TRBV5-6 and TRBJ2-3; a possible D gene is TRBD1 (6 bases). Per germline, CDR1 SGHDT and CDR2 YYEEEE. This CDR3 has 13 amino acids. V lost 7 bases to trimming and J lost 2 bases, with 11 bases between them.